This TCR beta chain originates from a study of shared clonotypes between healthy human individuals. With 4 bases clipped from V and 9 bases from J, the junction kept 7 bases outside the gene matches. Germline V CDR1 and CDR2: SNHLY, FYNNEI. The length of the CDR3 is 13 residues. The repertoire was sequenced with immunoSEQ multiplex PCR; TCRdb's copy has only in-frame clones and lacks some. The table records 400,000 to 600,000 clones, about 96% of them present only once. This TCR derives from a woman in her thirties in good health. The sample taken for sequencing was naive CD4+ T cells sorted from blood. The subset: CD45RA+ positively selected. The V and J genes are TRBV2 and TRBJ2-7, with 9 positions matching TRBD2. In DNA form, the CDR3 reads TGTGCCAGCAGTGGGGCTAGCGGGAAGAGGCAGTACTTC. Its translation: CASSGASGKRQYF.